The T cell receptor (beta chain) under discussion was sequenced for a study of blood T cell repertoires in COVID-19. Study context: From the United States, Italy and Spain came samples of acute and convalescent COVID-19. PBMCs, B-cell-depleted T cells, or T cells provided the cDNA or gDNA that made up the material.

The CDR3 runs to 15 residues. Germline-derived CDR1 and CDR2 are LGHDT and YNNKEL (reference sequence). V trimming: 1 base; J trimming: 1 base; junction bases outside the gene matches: 4. In the source study's methods: Estimates of nucleated cell counts were drawn from the amplification of reference gene primers. Generated by immunoSEQ multiplex PCR, the TCRdb table keeps only in-frame clones and is missing some. V, J and clone size are those of that table, while D and trimming were read from the DNA. Here the sample spans about 91,000 clones, about 81% being singletons. The TCR was taken from a man in his 70s with acute or convalescent COVID-19. Sequenced: peripheral blood. The chain carries TRBV3-1 (or the pseudogene TRBV3-2) and TRBJ2-7; 7 bases match TRBD1. CDR3 protein: CASSQGPGQSYEQYF. The CDR3 DNA follows: TGTGCCAGCAGCCAAGGCCCGGGACAGTCCTACGAGCAGTACTTC.